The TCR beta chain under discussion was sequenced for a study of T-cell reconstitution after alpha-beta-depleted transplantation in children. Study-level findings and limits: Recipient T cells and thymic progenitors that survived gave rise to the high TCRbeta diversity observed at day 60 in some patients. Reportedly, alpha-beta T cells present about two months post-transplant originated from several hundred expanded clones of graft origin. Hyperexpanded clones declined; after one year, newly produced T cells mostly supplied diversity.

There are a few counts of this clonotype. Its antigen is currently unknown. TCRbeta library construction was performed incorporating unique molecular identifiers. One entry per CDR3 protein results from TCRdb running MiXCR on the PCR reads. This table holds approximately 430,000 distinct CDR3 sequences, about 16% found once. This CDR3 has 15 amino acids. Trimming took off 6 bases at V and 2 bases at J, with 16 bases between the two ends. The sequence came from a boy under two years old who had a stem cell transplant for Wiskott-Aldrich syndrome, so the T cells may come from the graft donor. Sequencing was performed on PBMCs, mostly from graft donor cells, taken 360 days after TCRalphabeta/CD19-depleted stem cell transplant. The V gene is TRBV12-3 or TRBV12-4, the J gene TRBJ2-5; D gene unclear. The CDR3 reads CASSLTPYIQETQYF. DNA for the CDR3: TGTGCCAGCAGCCTAACCCCCTACATTCAAGAGACCCAGTACTTC.